This T cell receptor (beta chain) was identified during a study of blood T cell repertoires in COVID-19 (dated by TCRdb to 2019 to 2021). A note on the overall study: The collaborator samples originated in the United States, Italy and Spain and spanned the acute and convalescent phases of COVID-19. The prospective study material was composed of cDNA or gDNA derived from T cells, B-cell-depleted T cells, or PBMCs. Deeply sampled blood TCRbeta repertoires from subjects exposed to, actively infected with, or recovered from COVID-19 were included in the dataset. The sample metadata nearly always contained a de-identified subject ID, COVID-19 status, age in years and sex. Where available, HLA class I and class II types were taken from metadata supplied by the sample provider and were not determined by assay-based typing. Samples were obtained from the ongoing ImmuneRACE study (first 160 participants) and from over 1,000 subjects provided by 6 global collaborators. The repertoires were released in a freely available public database meant as a resource for research on the immune response to SARS-CoV-2. Study-wide findings and limitations: The amount of clinical and demographic metadata varied by source and participant and was provided uncurated.

Enrolling through a virtual design, the prospective study's participants ranged in age from roughly 18 to 90 years and lived across about two dozen United States geographic areas. Cohort assignment in the prospective study relied on participant-reported clinical history from a screening survey and a study questionnaire. For ImmuneRACE Cohort 3, a participant was defined as recovered based on two consecutive negative NP/OP PCR tests, clearance by a healthcare professional, or resolution of symptoms. Mobile phlebotomists in the prospective study collected whole blood, serum and a nasopharyngeal or oropharyngeal swab from every participant. Over an approximately 2-month period, participants in the prospective study had the option of providing additional blood draws and questionnaires. Prospective study blood samples were shipped either frozen or at room temperature before DNA extraction. On this clone itself: What antigen it recognizes has not been identified. No base qualities exist here, and no much larger clone lies one base off it.

TCRbeta CDR3 regions were amplified from genomic DNA by means of the immunoSEQ Assay, a bias-controlled multiplex PCR. As for how the authors treated the data: Nucleated cell counts per sample were estimated from amplification of reference gene primers within the assay. To quantify the absolute abundance of each unique TCRbeta CDR3 rearrangement, sequence reads were collapsed and filtered. For each sample, productive Simpson clonality was calculated as the square root of Simpson's diversity index across productive rearrangements. As stored in TCRdb, this immuneACCESS dataset retains in-frame rearrangements with V and J assigned. A fraction of the clones does not appear; measured against another copy, unresolved V genes explain less than half of the discrepancy, and the remainder lacks a known reason. V, J and clone size were drawn from that table, and D and trimming were deduced from the DNA. The sample table holds around 450,000 clones, of which roughly 87% were seen once. The ten top clones hold under 0.85% of the sample.

Input material: PBMCs or T cells enriched from blood (not recorded which). This receptor was identified in a woman aged 18 to 35 who had recovered from COVID-19.

Here is the DNA: TGCGCCAGCAGCTTGGTGGCGGGAACGTATGGCTACACCTTC. Its amino acids are CASSLVAGTYGYTF. This sequence uses TRBV5-1 and TRBJ1-2; the D gene is not confidently resolved. Trimming removed 0 bases from V and 5 bases from J, leaving 11 bases between the germline ends. In the germline V gene, CDR1 corresponds to SGHRS and CDR2 to YFSETQ. Inclusive of the bounding cysteine and phenylalanine, the CDR3 is 14 residues long. The entry retains the CDR3 DNA only, 42 bases that are in frame from base 1.